This T cell receptor (beta chain) was identified during a study of T cells in Graves' hyperthyroidism and ophthalmopathy. As for the study in general: Pretreatment peripheral blood was obtained at initial diagnosis.

This clonotype was seen repeatedly, ten times or more. The CDR3 is made up of 15 amino acids. Germline values: CDR1 LNHDA, CDR2 SQIVND (reference sequence). After removal of 10 bases from V and 5 bases from J, the junction contained 16 bases not matched to a gene. TCR beta CDR3 sequences were amplified from RNA transcripts. The HTBI primer set drove a first-round RT-PCR of the TCR CDR3. In TCRdb, the multiplex PCR reads were re-called with MiXCR into one record per CDR3 protein. The repertoire consists of about 350,000 distinct CDR3 sequences, with about a fifth occurring once and the leading ten covering 3.7%.

This TCR was recovered from a woman between 18 and 29 years old with Graves' hyperthyroidism. Input material: blood. V gene TRBV19 combines with J gene TRBJ1-1; 7 bases are shared with TRBD1. The CDR3 is CATQQGWRGRTEAFF. CDR3 DNA: TGTGCCACGCAACAAGGGTGGAGGGGGCGAACTGAAGCTTTCTTT.